This entry is about one TCR beta chain. Antigen unknown. Since the CDR3 does not end with the conserved phenylalanine or tryptophan, this likely comes from a read error. The lymph nodes were axillary draining lymph nodes from breast cancer patients. The data belong to a study of breast tumors, draining lymph nodes, adjacent tissues. TCRdb re-analysed the multiplex PCR reads in MiXCR, keeping a single row per CDR3 protein. The sample includes some 130,000 distinct CDR3 sequences, approximately 20% of them seen just once. Study conclusions and caveats: Tumor T cell lymph node origin was a supported hypothesis, not proven. Findings are consistent with lymph node origin and intratumoral expansion of most tumor T cells. Tumor TCR diversity was below lymph nodes but above nontumor tissue.

This CDR3 region has 14 residues. The V and J ends lost 2 bases and 3 bases, in that order; junction bases with no gene match: 4. Germline V gene data show CDR1 as SGHNT and CDR2 as YYREEE (reference sequence). This rearrangement joins TRBV5-4 to TRBJ2-7; 8 nucleotides agree with TRBD1. The sequence was obtained from a female donor with breast cancer. Some clones in this sample may be carry-over from other donors' samples. Sequencing used axillary lymph node tissue. CDR3 loop: CASSFGQGGYEQYL. The CDR3 coding sequence is TGTGCCAGCAGCTTTGGACAGGGCGGCTACGAGCAGTACCTC.